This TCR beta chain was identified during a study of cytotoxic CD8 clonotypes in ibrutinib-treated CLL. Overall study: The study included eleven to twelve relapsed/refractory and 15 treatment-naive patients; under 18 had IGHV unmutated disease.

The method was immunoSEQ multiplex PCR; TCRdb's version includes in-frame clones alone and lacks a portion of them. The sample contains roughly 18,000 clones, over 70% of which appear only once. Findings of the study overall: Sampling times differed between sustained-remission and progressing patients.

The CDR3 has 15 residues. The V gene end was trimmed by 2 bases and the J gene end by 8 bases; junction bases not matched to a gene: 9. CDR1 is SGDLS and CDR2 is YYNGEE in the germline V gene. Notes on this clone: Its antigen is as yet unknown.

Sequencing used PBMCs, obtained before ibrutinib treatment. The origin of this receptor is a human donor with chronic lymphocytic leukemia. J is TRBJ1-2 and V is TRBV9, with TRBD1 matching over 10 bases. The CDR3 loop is CASSVTGGGRGGYTF. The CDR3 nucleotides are TGTGCCAGCAGCGTGACAGGGGGCGGACGAGGAGGCTACACCTTC.